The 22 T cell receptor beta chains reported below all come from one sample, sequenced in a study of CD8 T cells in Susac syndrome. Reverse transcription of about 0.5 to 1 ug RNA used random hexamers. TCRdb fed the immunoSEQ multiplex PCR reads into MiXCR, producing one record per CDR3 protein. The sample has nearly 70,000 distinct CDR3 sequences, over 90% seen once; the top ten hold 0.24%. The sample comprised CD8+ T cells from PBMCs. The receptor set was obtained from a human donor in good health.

CDR3 nucleotide sequence: TGTGCCAGCAGCATCATGGACTCCCACACAGATACGCAGTATTTT. It is translated as CASSIMDSHTDTQYF. The chain joins TRBV7-8 to TRBJ2-3, with D tentatively TRBD2 (5 bases). CDR3 length: 15 residues. The V end was cut by 5 bases, the J end by 2 bases, with 14 bases between. CDR1 SGHVS and CDR2 FQNEAQ come from the germline V gene.

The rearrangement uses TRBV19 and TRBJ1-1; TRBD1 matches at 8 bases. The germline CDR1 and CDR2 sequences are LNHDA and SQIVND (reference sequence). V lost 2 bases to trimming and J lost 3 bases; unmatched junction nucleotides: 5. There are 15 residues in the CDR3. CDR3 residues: CASSIWDRFDTEAFF. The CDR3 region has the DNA TGTGCCAGTAGTATATGGGACAGGTTTGACACTGAAGCTTTCTTT.

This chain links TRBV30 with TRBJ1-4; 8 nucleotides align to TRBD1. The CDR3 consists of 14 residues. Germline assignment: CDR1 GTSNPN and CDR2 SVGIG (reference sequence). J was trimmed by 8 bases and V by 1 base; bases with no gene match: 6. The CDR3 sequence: CAWSEAGGWEKLFF. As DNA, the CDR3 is TGTGCCTGGAGTGAGGCAGGGGGCTGGGAAAAACTGTTTTTT.

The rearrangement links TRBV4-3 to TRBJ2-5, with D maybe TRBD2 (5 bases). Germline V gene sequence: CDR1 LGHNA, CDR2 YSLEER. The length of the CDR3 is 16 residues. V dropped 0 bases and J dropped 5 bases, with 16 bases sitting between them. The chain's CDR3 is CASSQDRGGLGETQYF. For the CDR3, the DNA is TGCGCCAGCAGCCAAGATCGGGGTGGATTGGGGGAGACCCAGTACTTC.

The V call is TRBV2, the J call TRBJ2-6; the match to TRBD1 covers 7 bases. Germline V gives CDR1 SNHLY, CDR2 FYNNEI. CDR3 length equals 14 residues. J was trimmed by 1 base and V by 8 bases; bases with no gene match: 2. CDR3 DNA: TGTGCCAGCTCACAGGGGTCTGGGGCCAACGTCCTGACTTTC. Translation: CASSQGSGANVLTF.

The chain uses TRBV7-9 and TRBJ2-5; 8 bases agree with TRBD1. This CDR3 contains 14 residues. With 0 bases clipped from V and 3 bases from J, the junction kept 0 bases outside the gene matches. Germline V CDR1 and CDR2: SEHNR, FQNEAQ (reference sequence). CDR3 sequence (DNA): TGTGCCAGCAGCTTAGCACAGGGGGAAGAGACCCAGTACTTC. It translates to CASSLAQGEETQYF.

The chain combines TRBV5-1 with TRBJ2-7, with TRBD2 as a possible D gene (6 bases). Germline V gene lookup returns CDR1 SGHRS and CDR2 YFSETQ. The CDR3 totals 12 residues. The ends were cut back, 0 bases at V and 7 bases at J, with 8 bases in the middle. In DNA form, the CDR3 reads TGCGCCAGCAGCTTGGCCGGAGGGGAGCAGTACGTC. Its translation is CASSLAGGEQYV.

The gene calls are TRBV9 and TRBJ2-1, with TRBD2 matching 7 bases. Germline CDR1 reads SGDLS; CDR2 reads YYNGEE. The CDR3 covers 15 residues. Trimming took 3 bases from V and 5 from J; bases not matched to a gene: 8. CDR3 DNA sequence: TGTGCCAGCAGCGCGCTTTCTAGCGGTAACAATGAGCAGTTCTTC. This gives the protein CASSALSSGNNEQFF.

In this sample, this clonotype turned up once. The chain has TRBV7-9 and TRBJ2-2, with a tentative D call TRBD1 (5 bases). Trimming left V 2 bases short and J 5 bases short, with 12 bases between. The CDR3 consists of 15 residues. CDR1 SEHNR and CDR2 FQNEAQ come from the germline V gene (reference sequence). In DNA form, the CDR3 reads TGTGCCAGCAGCTTATCCGCAGGGAAGACCGGGGAGCTGTTTTTT. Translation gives CASSLSAGKTGELFF.

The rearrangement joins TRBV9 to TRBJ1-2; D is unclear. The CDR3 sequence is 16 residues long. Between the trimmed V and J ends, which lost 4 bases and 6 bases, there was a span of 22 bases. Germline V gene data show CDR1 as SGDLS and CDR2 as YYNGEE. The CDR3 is CASSLNRENPMDGYTF. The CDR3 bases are TGTGCCAGCAGCCTAAACCGGGAAAACCCTATGGATGGCTACACCTTC.

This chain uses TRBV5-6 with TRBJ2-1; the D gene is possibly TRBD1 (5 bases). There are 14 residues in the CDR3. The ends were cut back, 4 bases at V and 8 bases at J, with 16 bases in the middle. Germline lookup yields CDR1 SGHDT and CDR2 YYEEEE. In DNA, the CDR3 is TGTGCCAGCAGCGCTGCCGGACAATCACATGAGCAGTTCTTC. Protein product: CASSAAGQSHEQFF.

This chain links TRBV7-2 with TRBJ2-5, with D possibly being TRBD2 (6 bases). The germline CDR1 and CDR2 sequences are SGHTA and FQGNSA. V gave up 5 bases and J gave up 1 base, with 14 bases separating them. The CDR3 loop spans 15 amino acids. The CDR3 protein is CASSPTVLAQETQYF. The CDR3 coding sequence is TGTGCCAGCAGCCCGACGGTACTAGCCCAAGAGACCCAGTACTTC.

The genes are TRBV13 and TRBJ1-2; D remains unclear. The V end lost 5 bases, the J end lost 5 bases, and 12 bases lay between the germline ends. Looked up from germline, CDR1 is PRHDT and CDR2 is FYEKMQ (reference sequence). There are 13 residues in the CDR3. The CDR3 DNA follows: TGTGCCAGCAGCGGAGGTGGAAAATATGGCTACACCTTC. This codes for CASSGGGKYGYTF. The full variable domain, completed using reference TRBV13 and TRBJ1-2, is AAGVIQSPRHLIKEKRETATLKCYPIPRHDTVYWYQQGPGQDPQFLISFYEKMQSDKGSIPDRFSAQQFSDYHSELNMSSLELGDSALYFCASSGGGKYGYTFGSGTRLTVV.

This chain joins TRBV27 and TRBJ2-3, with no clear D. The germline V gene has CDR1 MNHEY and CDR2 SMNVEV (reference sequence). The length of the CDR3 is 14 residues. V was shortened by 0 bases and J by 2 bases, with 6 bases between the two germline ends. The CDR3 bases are TGTGCCAGCAGTTTATCCTTTTACACAGATACGCAGTATTTT. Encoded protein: CASSLSFYTDTQYF.

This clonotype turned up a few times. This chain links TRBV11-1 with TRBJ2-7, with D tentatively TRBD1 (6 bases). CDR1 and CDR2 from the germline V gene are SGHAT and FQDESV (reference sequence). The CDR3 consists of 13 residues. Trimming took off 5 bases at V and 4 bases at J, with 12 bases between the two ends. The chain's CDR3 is CASSPGHSYEQYF. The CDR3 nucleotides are TGTGCCAGCAGCCCGGGACATAGTTACGAGCAGTACTTC.

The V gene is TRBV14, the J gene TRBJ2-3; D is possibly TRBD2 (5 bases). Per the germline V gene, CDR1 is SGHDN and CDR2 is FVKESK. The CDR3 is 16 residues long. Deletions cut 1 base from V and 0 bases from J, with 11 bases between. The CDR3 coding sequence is TGTGCCAGCAGCCAAGTGAGTAGCGTCAGCACAGATACGCAGTATTTT. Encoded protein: CASSQVSSVSTDTQYF.

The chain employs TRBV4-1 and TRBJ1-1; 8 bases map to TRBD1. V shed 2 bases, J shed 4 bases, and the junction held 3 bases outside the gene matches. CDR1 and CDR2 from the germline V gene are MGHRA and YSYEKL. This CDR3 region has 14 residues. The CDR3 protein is CASSQRQGTTEAFF. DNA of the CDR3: TGCGCCAGCAGCCAAAGACAGGGGACCACTGAAGCTTTCTTT.

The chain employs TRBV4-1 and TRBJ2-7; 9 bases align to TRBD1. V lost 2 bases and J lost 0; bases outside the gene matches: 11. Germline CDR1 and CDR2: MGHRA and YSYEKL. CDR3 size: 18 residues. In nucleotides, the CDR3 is TGCGCCAGCAGCCAACACCCCACCGGGACAGGGAGCTCCTACGAGCAGTACTTC. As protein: CASSQHPTGTGSSYEQYF.

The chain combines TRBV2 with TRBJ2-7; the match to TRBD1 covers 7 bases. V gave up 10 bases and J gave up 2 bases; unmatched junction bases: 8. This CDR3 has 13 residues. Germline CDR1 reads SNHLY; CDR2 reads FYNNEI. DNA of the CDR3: TGTGCCATCTCGACAGGGAAAGCCTACGAGCAGTACGTC. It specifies CAISTGKAYEQYV.

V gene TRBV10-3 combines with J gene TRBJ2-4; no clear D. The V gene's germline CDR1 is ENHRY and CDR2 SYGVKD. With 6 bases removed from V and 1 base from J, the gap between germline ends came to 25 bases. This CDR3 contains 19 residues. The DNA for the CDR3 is TGTGCCATCAGCGACCCCTTCGCGCGAGTCTATGCGGCCAAAAACATTCAGTACTTC. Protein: CAISDPFARVYAAKNIQYF.

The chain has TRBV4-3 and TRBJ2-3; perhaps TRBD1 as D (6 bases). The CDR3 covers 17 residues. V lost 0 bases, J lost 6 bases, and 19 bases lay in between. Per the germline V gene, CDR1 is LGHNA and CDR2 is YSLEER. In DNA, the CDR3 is TGCGCCAGCAGCCAAGATGGGCCCGGACAGATAGGGGATACGCAGTATTTT. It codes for CASSQDGPGQIGDTQYF.

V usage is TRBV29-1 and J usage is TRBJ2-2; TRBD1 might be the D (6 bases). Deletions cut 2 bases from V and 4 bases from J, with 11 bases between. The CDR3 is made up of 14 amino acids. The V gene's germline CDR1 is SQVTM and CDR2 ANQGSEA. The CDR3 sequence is CSVETGWGTGELFF. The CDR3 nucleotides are TGCAGCGTTGAAACAGGGTGGGGCACCGGGGAGCTGTTTTTT.